The 17 T cell receptor beta chains below were found in one sample sequenced in a study of blood T cell repertoires in COVID-19. Using immunoSEQ multiplex PCR, the repertoire was profiled, and TCRdb retains in-frame clones only, with some absent. The table lists under 250,000 clones, 70% to 90% of them singletons. The sample was peripheral blood. These receptors were obtained from a man in his fifties with COVID-19, enrolled during active disease.

This chain uses TRBV19 with TRBJ1-4; D ambiguous. Trimming removed 5 bases from V and 8 bases from J, with 12 bases in between. This CDR3 comprises 13 residues. Germline V gives CDR1 LNHDA, CDR2 SQIVND (reference sequence). CDR3 in DNA: TGTGCCAGTAGTTTGGACTATGAAGAAAAACTGTTTTTT. This gives the protein CASSLDYEEKLFF.

The V gene is TRBV18, the J gene TRBJ1-3, with D uncertain. Trimming removed 2 bases at V and 4 bases at J, with 6 bases between. CDR1 KGHSH and CDR2 LQKENI come from the germline V gene. The CDR3 contains 13 residues. CDR3: CASSPMEGNTIYF. In DNA, the CDR3 is TGTGCCAGCTCACCAATGGAGGGAAACACCATATATTTT.

The chain recombines TRBV15 with TRBJ2-1; 13 nucleotides agree with TRBD2. This CDR3 spans 17 amino acids. CDR1 is LNHNV and CDR2 is YYDKDF in the germline V gene (reference sequence). Trimming took 2 bases from V and 6 from J; bases not matched to a gene: 7. The CDR3 nucleotides read TGTGCCACCAGCAGACCAACTAGCGGGAGGGCCGGCAATGAGCAGTTCTTC. Translated: CATSRPTSGRAGNEQFF.

The J gene is TRBJ2-2, the V gene TRBV6-2 or TRBV6-3, with D hard to call. Trimming stripped 6 bases from V and 4 bases from J, with 9 bases between. Germline values: CDR1 MNHEY, CDR2 SVGEGT. The CDR3 spans 13 residues. The CDR3 DNA reads TGTGCCAGCAGCCTACAGTTCACCGGGGAGCTGTTTTTT. It translates to CASSLQFTGELFF.

The chain uses TRBV20-1 and TRBJ2-3; D not certain. V shed 3 bases and J shed 1 base, with 14 bases lying between them. This CDR3 is built from 15 residues. CDR1 is DFQATT and CDR2 is SNEGSKA in the germline V gene (reference sequence). CDR3 loop: CSASLRRSGTDTQYF. CDR3 DNA: TGCAGTGCTAGTCTTAGGCGGTCGGGCACAGATACGCAGTATTTT.

This clone occurred a few times. The V gene is TRBV5-1, the J gene TRBJ2-7; 10 nucleotides agree with TRBD2. The CDR3 extends over 15 amino acids. The ends lost 0 bases at V and 5 bases at J; junction bases unmatched: 5. Germline lookup yields CDR1 SGHRS and CDR2 YFSETQ. The CDR3, as DNA: TGCGCCAGCAGCTTGGATAGCGGGAGGACCGACGAGCAGTACTTC. Protein: CASSLDSGRTDEQYF. The entire variable domain, with the rest obtained from reference TRBV5-1 and TRBJ2-7, is as follows: KAGVTQTPRYLIKTRGQQVTLSCSPISGHRSVSWYQQTPGQGLQFLFEYFSETQRNKGNFPGRFSGRQFSNSRSEMNVSTLELGDSALYLCASSLDSGRTDEQYFGPGTRLTVT.

The chain couples TRBV2 to TRBJ2-2, with 7 bases fitting TRBD1. Germline values: CDR1 SNHLY, CDR2 FYNNEI. The CDR3 contains 14 residues. V lost 8 bases to trimming and J lost 1 base; unmatched junction nucleotides: 4. Here the CDR3 DNA reads TGTGCCAGCCAGGGGACAGAGAACACCGGGGAGCTGTTTTTT. Its translation: CASQGTENTGELFF.

The V and J genes are TRBV18 and TRBJ2-2; 7 positions match TRBD1. The CDR3 length is 16 residues. Germline V gene data show CDR1 as KGHSH and CDR2 as LQKENI. V shed 3 bases, J shed 5 bases, and the junction held 9 bases outside the gene matches. This CDR3 reads CASSPPGVRGTGELFF. For the CDR3, the DNA is TGTGCCAGCTCACCGCCAGGGGTCAGGGGGACCGGGGAGCTGTTTTTT.

The genes are TRBV7-9 and TRBJ2-1; TRBD1 matches at 7 bases. Germline assignment: CDR1 SEHNR and CDR2 FQNEAQ (reference sequence). This CDR3 is 16 amino acids long. Trimming took 5 bases from V and 7 from J; bases not matched to a gene: 14. The CDR3 nucleotides are TGTGCCAGCAGCACCCGACAGGGTTCGACCGGAAATGAGCAGTTCTTC. Protein sequence: CASSTRQGSTGNEQFF.

The chain joins TRBV6-1 to TRBJ2-5; D perhaps matches TRBD1 (7 bases). CDR1 and CDR2 from the germline V gene are MNHNS and SASEGT. V was cut by 1 base and J by 5 bases, with 23 bases left in between. This CDR3 comprises 18 residues. Here the CDR3 DNA reads TGTGCCAGCAGTGAAGGGACGGGCAGGGGGGAACCCTCGGAGACCCAGTACTTC. It specifies CASSEGTGRGEPSETQYF.

The chain uses TRBV19 and TRBJ2-7; 7 bases fit TRBD1. This CDR3 is 15 amino acids long. The germline gives CDR1 LNHDA, CDR2 SQIVND (reference sequence). The junction had 10 bases not matched to a gene; V was cut back by 4 bases and J by 4 bases. CDR3: CASSTTGTVLYEQYF. The CDR3, as DNA: TGTGCCAGTAGTACTACCGGGACAGTTCTGTACGAGCAGTACTTC. Complete variable domain (other parts from reference TRBV19 and TRBJ2-7): DGGITQSPKYLFRKEGQNVTLSCEQNLNHDAMYWYRQDPGQGLRLIYYSQIVNDFQKGDIAEGYSVSREKKESFPLTVTSAQKNPTAFYLCASSTTGTVLYEQYFGPGTRLTVT.

The V call is TRBV28, the J call TRBJ2-5; no reliable D call. CDR1 MDHEN and CDR2 SYDVKM come from the germline V gene. V was cut by 5 bases and J by 7 bases, with 8 bases left in between. CDR3 length equals 11 residues. The DNA for the CDR3 is TGTGCCAGCAGTAGCACCGGGACCCAGTACTTC. Translated, it gives CASSSTGTQYF.

The table lists this clone with a count of one. This chain links TRBV7-2 with TRBJ1-2; 8 nucleotides line up with TRBD1. Trimming took 5 bases from V and 2 from J; bases not matched to a gene: 7. Germline CDR1 and CDR2: SGHTA and FQGNSA. The CDR3 runs to 15 residues. DNA of the CDR3: TGTGCCAGCAGCAAAGGGACAGGAGAAAACTATGGCTACACCTTC. Its translation: CASSKGTGENYGYTF. The entire variable domain, with the rest obtained from reference TRBV7-2 and TRBJ1-2, is as follows: GAGVSQSPSNKVTEKGKDVELRCDPISGHTALYWYRQSLGQGLEFLIYFQGNSAPDKSGLPSDRFSAERTGGSVSTLTIQRTQQEDSAVYLCASSKGTGENYGYTFGSGTRLTVV.

V usage is TRBV7-9 and J usage is TRBJ2-1; 11 positions agree with TRBD2. The CDR3 loop spans 15 amino acids. The trim removed 2 bases at V and 6 bases at J, leaving 3 bases unmatched. Per the germline V gene, CDR1 is SEHNR and CDR2 is FQNEAQ (reference sequence). CDR3 region: CASSLNLAGGNEQFF. The CDR3 DNA reads TGTGCCAGCAGCTTAAACCTAGCGGGAGGCAATGAGCAGTTCTTC.

The CDR3, as DNA: TGCGCCAGCAGCCCGGACAGCGCCAATTCACCCCTCCACTTT. It codes for CASSPDSANSPLHF. The rearrangement links TRBV5-1 to TRBJ1-6; D possibly corresponds to TRBD1 (6 bases). Germline lookup yields CDR1 SGHRS and CDR2 YFSETQ. The CDR3 extends over 14 amino acids. Trimming shortened V by 4 bases and J by 7 bases, and 12 bases separated the two germline ends.

The rearrangement uses TRBV27 and TRBJ1-1; D uncertain. Germline V lookup: CDR1 MNHEY, CDR2 SMNVEV (reference sequence). Deletions cut 2 bases from V and 11 bases from J, with 21 bases between. CDR3 size: 15 residues. The CDR3 reads CASSLDQATRRWAFF. CDR3 sequence (DNA): TGTGCCAGCAGTTTAGATCAGGCGACCCGTCGATGGGCTTTCTTT.

The chain combines TRBV4-2 with TRBJ1-1; 7 positions match TRBD1. CDR3 size: 15 residues. The V and J ends lost 1 base and 0 bases, in that order; junction bases with no gene match: 2. Germline V gene data show CDR1 as LGHNA and CDR2 as YNFKEQ. The CDR3 loop is CASSQGGTVNTEAFF. In DNA, the CDR3 is TGTGCCAGCAGCCAAGGCGGGACAGTGAACACTGAAGCTTTCTTT.